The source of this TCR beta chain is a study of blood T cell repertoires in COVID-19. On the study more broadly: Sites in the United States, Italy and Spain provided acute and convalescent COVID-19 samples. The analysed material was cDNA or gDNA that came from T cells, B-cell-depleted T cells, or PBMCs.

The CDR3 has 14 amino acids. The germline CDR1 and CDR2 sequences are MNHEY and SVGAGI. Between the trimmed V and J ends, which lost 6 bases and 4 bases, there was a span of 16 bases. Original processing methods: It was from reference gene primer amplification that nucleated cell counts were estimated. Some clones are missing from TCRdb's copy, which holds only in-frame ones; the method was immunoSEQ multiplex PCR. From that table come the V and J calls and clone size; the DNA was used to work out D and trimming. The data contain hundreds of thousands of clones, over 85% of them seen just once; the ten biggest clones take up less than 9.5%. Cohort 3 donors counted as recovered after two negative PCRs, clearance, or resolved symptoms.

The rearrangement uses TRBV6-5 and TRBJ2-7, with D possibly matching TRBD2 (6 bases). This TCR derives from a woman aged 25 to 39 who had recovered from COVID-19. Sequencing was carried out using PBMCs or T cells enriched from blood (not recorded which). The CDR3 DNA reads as TGTGCCAGCAGAACGGGACTCGTCGGATACGAGCAGTACTTC. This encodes CASRTGLVGYEQYF.